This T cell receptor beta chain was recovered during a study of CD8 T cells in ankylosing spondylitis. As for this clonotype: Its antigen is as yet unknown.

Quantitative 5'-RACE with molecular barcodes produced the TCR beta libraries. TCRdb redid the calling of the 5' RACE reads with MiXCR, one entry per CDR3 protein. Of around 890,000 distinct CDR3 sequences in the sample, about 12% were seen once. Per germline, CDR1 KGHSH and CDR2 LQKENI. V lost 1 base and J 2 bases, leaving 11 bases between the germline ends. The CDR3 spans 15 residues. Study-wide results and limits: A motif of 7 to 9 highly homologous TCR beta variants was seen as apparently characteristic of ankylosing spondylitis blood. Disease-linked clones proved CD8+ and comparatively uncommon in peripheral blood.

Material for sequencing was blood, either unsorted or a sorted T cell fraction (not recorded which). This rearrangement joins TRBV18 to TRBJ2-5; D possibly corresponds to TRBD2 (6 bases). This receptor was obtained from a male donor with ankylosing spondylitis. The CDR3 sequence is CASSPRLGGQETQYF. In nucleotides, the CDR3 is TGTGCCAGCTCACCACGATTGGGGGGACAAGAGACCCAGTACTTC.